The source of this TCR beta chain is a study of cytomegalovirus exposure and HLA in healthy donors. Across the whole study: Prior work identified 117 million unique TCR beta sequences in approximately 180 million T cells.

Concerning this clone itself: Its antigen is unknown.

Study results and caveats: In vitro experiments confirmed that a few CMV-associated chains were specific for CMV antigens. Most TCR beta V segments were productive about 90% or about 30% of the time in an earlier analysis. Common viral pathogens seemed, in a later analysis, to connect with several of the most significant clusters.

The PCR ran on 60 Vbeta and 13 Jbeta primers. Produced via immunoSEQ multiplex PCR; TCRdb's table is partial and in-frame only. The sample holds around 100,000 clones, around 64% seen once. Trimming took 3 bases from V and 2 from J, leaving 15 bases between them. Germline V gene data show CDR1 as SGHAT and CDR2 as FQNNGV. This CDR3 has 16 amino acids. The gene calls are TRBV11-2 and TRBJ2-3, with a weak D call TRBD2 (6 bases). Sequencing was done on a sample of PBMCs. This receptor was identified in a woman aged 25 to 39 in good health and CMV-seronegative. CDR3 nucleotide sequence: TGTGCCAGCAGCTTTGGGGCTAGCGACAACACAGATACGCAGTATTTT. Protein sequence: CASSFGASDNTDTQYF.